The 20 T cell receptor beta chains below come from one sample, sequenced in a study of T-cell reconstitution after alpha-beta-depleted transplantation in children. Preparing the TCRbeta library involved the use of unique molecular identifiers. TCRdb recomputed calls from the PCR reads with MiXCR, one row per CDR3 protein. The sample contains about 360,000 distinct CDR3 sequences, roughly 13% of which appear only once. The sequences come from PBMCs, collected from the stem cell graft. Receptors originate from a human donor who donated a stem cell graft to a child with Fanconi anemia.

The chain employs TRBV20-1 and TRBJ2-3; 10 positions match TRBD2. CDR3 length: 15 residues. V lost 6 bases and J lost 3; bases outside the gene matches: 9. CDR1 and CDR2 from the germline V gene are DFQATT and SNEGSKA (reference sequence). The CDR3 DNA follows: TGCAGTGCCACTAGAGCGGGGGGGCCTACAGATACGCAGTATTTT. Translation: CSATRAGGPTDTQYF.

The chain combines TRBV12-3 or TRBV12-4 with TRBJ1-1, with D possibly TRBD1 on 5 matching bases. CDR3 size: 16 residues. Trimming removed 5 bases at V and 7 bases at J, with 23 bases between. The CDR3 nucleotides read TGTGCCAGCAGTACCCCCTGGATACAGGACCACATTGAAGCTTTCTTT. Protein product: CASSTPWIQDHIEAFF.

Only a few counts were recorded for this clonotype. This chain links TRBV15 with TRBJ2-2; D is unclear. Germline V gene sequence: CDR1 LNHNV, CDR2 YYDKDF (reference sequence). V was cut by 3 bases and J by 0 bases, with 17 bases left in between. The CDR3 has 18 residues. The CDR3 DNA follows: TGTGCCACCAGCAGCAACCGAATCATAAGTACGAACACCGGGGAGCTGTTTTTT. Translation gives CATSSNRIISTNTGELFF.

This clonotype was counted at least ten times. The chain combines TRBV29-1 with TRBJ2-2; 8 bases fit TRBD2. The ends lost 7 bases at V and 6 bases at J; junction bases unmatched: 7. Germline V gives CDR1 SQVTM, CDR2 ANQGSEA. There are 13 residues in the CDR3. DNA for the CDR3: TGCAGCGCTGATCACGGGGGGGCCGGGGAGCTGTTTTTT. This gives the protein CSADHGGAGELFF.

This clonotype came up a few times. The chain links TRBV12-3 or TRBV12-4 to TRBJ2-3; D uncertain. Trimming cost V 3 bases and J 5 bases, with 12 bases left between them. This CDR3 is built from 14 residues. This chain's CDR3 is CASSFTGSGDTQYF. The CDR3, as DNA: TGTGCCAGCAGTTTCACGGGTTCTGGAGATACGCAGTATTTT.

The chain joins TRBV5-1 to TRBJ1-1; 7 bases agree with TRBD1. J lost 1 base, V lost 6 bases, and 9 bases had no gene match. The CDR3 consists of 15 residues. Germline CDR1 is SGHRS and CDR2 is YFSETQ. CDR3 sequence: CASTPSGTANTEAFF. The CDR3 DNA reads as TGCGCCAGCACCCCGAGCGGGACAGCGAACACTGAAGCTTTCTTT.

The chain has TRBV5-1 and TRBJ1-2; 7 nucleotides match TRBD1. Per the germline V gene, CDR1 is SGHRS and CDR2 is YFSETQ. CDR3 length equals 14 residues. V gave up 4 bases and J gave up 6 bases; unmatched junction bases: 9. The CDR3, as DNA: TGCGCCAGCAGCCCGTCGACAGGGAACGATGGCTACACCTTC. Its translation is CASSPSTGNDGYTF.

The chain combines TRBV4-2 with TRBJ2-7, with a possible D match to TRBD1 (6 bases). The V gene lost 0 bases and the J gene lost 3 bases, with 6 bases spanning the gap. CDR3 size: 13 residues. Germline V gene sequence: CDR1 LGHNA, CDR2 YNFKEQ. The CDR3 loop is CASSQEDSYEQYV. As DNA, the CDR3 is TGTGCCAGCAGCCAAGAGGACAGCTACGAGCAGTACGTC.

This clonotype appeared many times. The chain combines TRBV7-2 with TRBJ2-1, with a tentative D call TRBD1 (6 bases). V was pared by 4 bases and J by 6 bases, with 13 bases between. This CDR3 comprises 14 residues. Germline V CDR1 and CDR2: SGHTA, FQGNSA. CDR3 sequence: CASSSNRVGNEQFF. Written as DNA, the CDR3 is TGTGCCAGCAGCTCAAACAGGGTTGGCAATGAGCAGTTCTTC.

The sample holds a few counts of this clonotype. This chain uses TRBV2 with TRBJ2-3; 7 nucleotides match TRBD2. Germline V gene data show CDR1 as SNHLY and CDR2 as FYNNEI. With 11 bases clipped from V and 3 bases from J, the junction kept 11 bases outside the gene matches. This CDR3 is 14 amino acids long. CDR3 residues: CAGYSGEGTDTQYF. The DNA for the CDR3 is TGTGCCGGCTATTCTGGGGAGGGGACAGATACGCAGTATTTT.

This clonotype has a handful of counts. V is TRBV3-1 and J is TRBJ2-7; D ambiguous. CDR1 is LGHDT, CDR2 YNNKEL, per germline (reference sequence). This CDR3 spans 13 amino acids. Trimming took off 0 bases at V and 6 bases at J, with 9 bases between the two ends. The CDR3 coding sequence is TGTGCCAGCAGCCAAGATTGGTGGGGCGAGCAGTACTTC. Amino acids: CASSQDWWGEQYF.

This clonotype has more than one count but fewer than ten. The gene calls are TRBV19 and TRBJ2-1; D may match TRBD1 or TRBD2 (5 bases each). This CDR3 spans 14 amino acids. Deletions cut 7 bases from V and 4 bases from J, with 14 bases between. Germline CDR1 reads LNHDA; CDR2 reads SQIVND (reference sequence). This CDR3 reads CASKEAGSYNEQFF. In DNA form, the CDR3 reads TGTGCCAGTAAGGAGGCAGGGTCGTACAATGAGCAGTTCTTC.

This clonotype was picked up many times. The genes are TRBV2 and TRBJ1-1, with TRBD1 identical over 8 bases. CDR1 and CDR2 from the germline V gene are SNHLY and FYNNEI. V was pared by 0 bases and J by 1 base, with 1 base of the junction left unmatched. The CDR3 runs 15 residues. The CDR3 nucleotides read TGTGCCAGCAGTGAAGCCGGGACAGGGAACACTGAAGCTTTCTTT. Encoded protein: CASSEAGTGNTEAFF.

This clonotype was seen only a few times. V is TRBV2 and J is TRBJ1-6, with TRBD1 as a possible D gene (5 bases). The CDR3 covers 16 residues. Per germline, CDR1 SNHLY and CDR2 FYNNEI. V dropped 7 bases and J dropped 10 bases, with 23 bases sitting between them. The CDR3: CASKRGSVVDVSPLHF. In DNA form, the CDR3 reads TGTGCCAGCAAAAGGGGCTCGGTAGTCGATGTGTCACCCCTCCACTTT.

The sample holds many counts of this clonotype. The chain carries TRBV9 and TRBJ1-1; no firm D call. Trimming removed 0 bases at V and 4 bases at J, with 7 bases between. The CDR3 extends over 13 amino acids. Germline values: CDR1 SGDLS, CDR2 YYNGEE. In DNA, the CDR3 is TGTGCCAGCAGCGTAGGTAGGCCCACTGAAGCTTTCTTT. Translation: CASSVGRPTEAFF.

This chain joins TRBV7-2 and TRBJ2-5; 10 nucleotides agree with TRBD1. The V and J ends lost 1 base and 5 bases, in that order; junction bases with no gene match: 7. Germline CDR1 and CDR2: SGHTA and FQGNSA. The CDR3 is made up of 16 amino acids. The CDR3 region has the DNA TGTGCCAGCAGCTTAGGTTATCCGGGACAGGGGGAGACCCAGTACTTC. Encoded protein: CASSLGYPGQGETQYF.

J is TRBJ1-5 and V is TRBV7-9, with D unclear. The V end was cut by 1 base, the J end by 5 bases, with 15 bases between. This CDR3 has 16 amino acids. Germline V lookup: CDR1 SEHNR, CDR2 FQNEAQ (reference sequence). CDR3 DNA: TGTGCCAGCAGCTTAGGCGTAGGGCGGGTGGATCAGCCCCAGCATTTT. It is translated as CASSLGVGRVDQPQHF.

A few counts support this clonotype. The chain employs TRBV9 and TRBJ1-4, with D unclear. Germline V lookup: CDR1 SGDLS, CDR2 YYNGEE. This CDR3 has 13 residues. The V and J ends lost 7 bases and 7 bases respectively, with 14 bases between them. CDR3 residues: CASSQTSGEKLFF. DNA of the CDR3: TGTGCCAGCTCTCAAACCTCGGGTGAAAAACTGTTTTTT. Full variable domain (rest looked up from reference TRBV9 and TRBJ1-4): DSGVTQTPKHLITATGQRVTLRCSPRSGDLSVYWYQQSLDQGLQFLIQYYNGEERAKGNILERFSAQQFPDLHSELNLSSLELGDSALYFCASSQTSGEKLFFGSGTQLSVL.

Concerning this clonotype: An end of the junction does not agree with germline; a read error may underlie this. The J gene is TRBJ1-2, the V gene TRBV9; 11 bases agree with TRBD1. CDR3 length: 15 amino acids. The germline V gene has CDR1 SGDLS and CDR2 YYNGEE. CDR3 nucleotide sequence: TGTGCCAGCGGCGTCGGGACAGGGGGATCCTATGGCTACACCTTC. It yields the protein CASGVGTGGSYGYTF. The entire variable domain, with the rest obtained from reference TRBV9 and TRBJ1-2, is as follows: DSGVTQTPKHLITATGQRVTLRCSPRSGDLSVYWYQQSLDQGLQFLIQYYNGEERAKGNILERFSAQQFPDLHSELNLSSLELGDSALYFCASGVGTGGSYGYTFGSGTRLTVV.

This clonotype was observed a handful of times. The chain links TRBV12-3 or TRBV12-4 to TRBJ1-2, with D tentatively TRBD1 (6 bases). V was trimmed by 2 bases and J by 8 bases, leaving 12 bases between them. CDR3 size: 13 residues. In DNA form, the CDR3 reads TGTGCCAGCAGTTTATTTGCAGGGGTAGGCTACACCTTC. It specifies CASSLFAGVGYTF.